This T cell receptor (beta chain) was identified in a study of T-cell memory formation after mild COVID-19. This clonotype was observed many times. Germline lookup yields CDR1 SGHNT and CDR2 YYREEE (reference sequence). The CDR3 is made up of 16 amino acids. V shed 4 bases and J 4 bases; nucleotides not matched to a gene: 13. TCRalpha and TCRbeta libraries used 5'RACE with constant-segment primers and UMIs. In TCRdb, the 5' RACE reads were re-called with MiXCR into one record per CDR3 protein. There are more than 120,000 distinct CDR3 sequences in the sample; around 5.8% occur only once, and 2% to 2.5% lies in the top ten.

This TCR came from an adult woman who had mild COVID-19 (a few samples of this study predate the infection). Cell type and time point are not known. Sequencing was carried out using PBMCs or a T cell subset sorted from them (not recorded which). The rearrangement joins TRBV5-4 to TRBJ2-7; TRBD1 matches 8 bases. CDR3 amino acids: CASSLLGQGTSYEQYF. The DNA of the CDR3 is TGTGCCAGCAGCCTACTAGGACAGGGAACTTCGTACGAGCAGTACTTC.